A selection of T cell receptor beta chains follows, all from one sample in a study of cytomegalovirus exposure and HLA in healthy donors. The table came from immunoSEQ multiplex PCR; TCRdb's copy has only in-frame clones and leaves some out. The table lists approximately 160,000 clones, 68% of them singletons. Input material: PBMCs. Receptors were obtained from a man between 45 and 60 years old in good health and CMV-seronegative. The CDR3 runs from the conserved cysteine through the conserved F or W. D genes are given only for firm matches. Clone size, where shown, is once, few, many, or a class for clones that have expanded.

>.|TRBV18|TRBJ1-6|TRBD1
TGTGCCAGCTCAAAGGACAGGGGGATCAATTCACCCCTCCACTTT
CASSKDRGINSPLHF
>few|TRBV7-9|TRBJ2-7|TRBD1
TGTGCCAGCAGCCCGGGACAGGGGGTCGGCGAGCAGTACTTC
CASSPGQGVGEQYF
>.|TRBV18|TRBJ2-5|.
TGTGCCAGCTCATGGCAGGGAGAGACCCAGTACTTC
CASSWQGETQYF
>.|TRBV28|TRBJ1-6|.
TGTGCCAGCAGTTTTAGACAGTATAATTCACCCCTCCACTTT
CASSFRQYNSPLHF
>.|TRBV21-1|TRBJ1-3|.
TGTGCCAGCAGCAAAGTAGTTCAATCTGGAAACACCATATATTTT
CASSKVVQSGNTIYF
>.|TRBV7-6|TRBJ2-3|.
TGTGCCAGCAGCCTACAGGGCTGGACTCCGCGTACGCAGTATTTT
CASSLQGWTPRTQYF
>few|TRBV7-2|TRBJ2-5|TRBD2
TGTGCCAGCAGCCTAGCGGGGCTGCTTCAAGAGACCCAGTACTTC
CASSLAGLLQETQYF
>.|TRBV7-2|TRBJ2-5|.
TGTGCCAGCAGCTTGGGCAGGCAAGAGACCCAGTACTTC
CASSLGRQETQYF
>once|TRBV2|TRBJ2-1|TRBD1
TGTGCCAGCGGACGGGACAGTGGACCGGATGAGCAGTTCTTC
CASGRDSGPDEQFF
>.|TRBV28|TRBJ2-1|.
TGTGCCAGCAGTTGGGAAACAGGGATTTACAATGAGCAGTTCTTC
CASSWETGIYNEQFF
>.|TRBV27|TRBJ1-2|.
TGTGCCAGCAGTTTAGGTCTGGGGGGTGACTATGGCTACACCTTC
CASSLGLGGDYGYTF
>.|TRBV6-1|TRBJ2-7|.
TGTGCCAGCAAAGTCACGGGTAGCTCCTACGAGCAGTACTTC
CASKVTGSSYEQYF
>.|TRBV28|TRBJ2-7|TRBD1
TGTGCCAGCAGTCCCGGGACAGGGGGGACCTTCGAGCAGTACTTC
CASSPGTGGTFEQYF
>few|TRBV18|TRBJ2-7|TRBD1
TGTGCCAGCTCACCACGCGACAGGGGCCCCTACGAGCAGTACTTC
CASSPRDRGPYEQYF
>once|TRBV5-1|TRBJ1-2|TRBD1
TGCGCCAGCAGCTTGGACACAGGGGGCTTTGGCTACACCTTC
CASSLDTGGFGYTF
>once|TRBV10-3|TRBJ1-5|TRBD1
TGTGCCATCAGTGAGTCGGGGACAGGGGTAGGTCAGCCCCAGCATTTT
CAISESGTGVGQPQHF
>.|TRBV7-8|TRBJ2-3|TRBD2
TGTGCCAGCAGCTCAGTCAGAATCGGACTAGCGGTCCCTAGCACAGATACGCAGTATTTT
CASSSVRIGLAVPSTDTQYF
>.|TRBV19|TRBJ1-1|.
TGTGCCAGTAGTATGATGGGGGCGGTAGCTTTCTTT
CASSMMGAVAFF
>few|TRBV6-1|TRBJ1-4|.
TGTGCCAGCAGGGACCGAGGACTTACTAATGAAAAACTGTTTTTT
CASRDRGLTNEKLFF
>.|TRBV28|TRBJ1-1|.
TGTGCCAGTAGAACCTCGGGCACTGAAGCTTTCTTT
CASRTSGTEAFF
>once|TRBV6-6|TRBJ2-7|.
TGTGCCAGCAGTTACTCCCAAACAGGGATTCAGGAGCAGTACTTC
CASSYSQTGIQEQYF
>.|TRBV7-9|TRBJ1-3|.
TGTGCCAGCAGCTTAGCGGCAGGGCTTGGAAACACCATATATTTT
CASSLAAGLGNTIYF
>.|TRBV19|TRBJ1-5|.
TGTGCCAGTAGCCCTCAGTACAATCAGCCCCAGCATTTT
CASSPQYNQPQHF
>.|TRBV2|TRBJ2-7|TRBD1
TGTGCCAGCAGTGTTAATGCAGGGACAGGGGTCTACGAGCAGTACTTC
CASSVNAGTGVYEQYF
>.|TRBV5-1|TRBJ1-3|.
TGCGCCAGCAGCTTGGAGCAGTTCGGGGGAAACACCATATATTTT
CASSLEQFGGNTIYF
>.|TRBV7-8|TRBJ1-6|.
TGTGCCAGCAGCTCATCCGAGACAGAGAATTCACCCCTCCACTTT
CASSSSETENSPLHF
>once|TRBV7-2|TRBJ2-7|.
TGTGCCAGCAGCTTAGGAGGTGGGGGGTCACCCTTCGAGCAGTACTTC
CASSLGGGGSPFEQYF
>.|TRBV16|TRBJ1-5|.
TGTGCCAGCAGTCTTCGGACTGAGCCTGATCAGCCCCAGCATTTT
CASSLRTEPDQPQHF
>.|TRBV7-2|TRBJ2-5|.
TGTGCCAGCAGCTTAGTACAGGCCGTGGAGACCCAGTACTTC
CASSLVQAVETQYF
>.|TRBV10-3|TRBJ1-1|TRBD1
TGTGCCATCAGTGAGTCGTCGACAGGGGGTACTGAAGCTTTCTTT
CAISESSTGGTEAFF
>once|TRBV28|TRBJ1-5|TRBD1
TGTGCCAGCAGCCCTGCCACAGGGGGCAATCAGCCCCAGCATTTT
CASSPATGGNQPQHF
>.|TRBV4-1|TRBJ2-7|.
TGCGCCAGCAGCCAAACGTGGAGGATCGCCTACGAGCAGTACTTC
CASSQTWRIAYEQYF
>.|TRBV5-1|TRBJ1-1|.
TGCGCCAGCAGCTCGGGACTTAACACTGAAGCTTTCTTT
CASSSGLNTEAFF
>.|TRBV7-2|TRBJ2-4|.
TGTGCCAGCAGCCCACGAGCGGGGACACTGGCCAAAAACATTCAGTACTTC
CASSPRAGTLAKNIQYF
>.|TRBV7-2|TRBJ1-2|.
TGTGCCAGCAGCCTGGAGGCATACTATGGCTACACCTTC
CASSLEAYYGYTF
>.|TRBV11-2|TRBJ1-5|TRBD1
TGTGCCAGCAGCTCCGCAGGGGGAGAACAGCCCCAGCATTTT
CASSSAGGEQPQHF
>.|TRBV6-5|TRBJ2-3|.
TGTGCCAGCAGTTATACCCGTAGTCCTACAGATACGCAGTATTTT
CASSYTRSPTDTQYF
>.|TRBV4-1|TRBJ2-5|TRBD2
TGCGCCAGCAGCCAAGAAGGAGCGGGGGGGCCTCCAGAGACCCAGTACTTC
CASSQEGAGGPPETQYF
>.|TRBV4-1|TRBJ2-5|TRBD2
TGCGCCAGCAGCCAACCCGGGACTAGTGAGGAGACCCAGTACTTC
CASSQPGTSEETQYF
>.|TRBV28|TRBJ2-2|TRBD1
TGTGCCAGCAGTCGACAGGGTCGGGGAACTACCGGGGAGCTGTTTTTT
CASSRQGRGTTGELFF
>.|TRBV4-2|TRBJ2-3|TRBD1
TGTGCCAGCAGCCCTGGGACAGGGGGTTTGGGTACGCAGTATTTT
CASSPGTGGLGTQYF
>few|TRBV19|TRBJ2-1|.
TGTGCCAGTAGTACTTCAGTTGGTAGCGGTATGTACAATGAGCAGTTCTTC
CASSTSVGSGMYNEQFF
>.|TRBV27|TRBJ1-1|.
TGTGCCAGCAGCCGCCTCTTAGGGGGGGTCGGTGAAGCTTTCTTT
CASSRLLGGVGEAFF
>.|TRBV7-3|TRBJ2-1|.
TGTGCCAGCGCACATTACGGGACTCTGGGCAATGAGCAGTTCTTC
CASAHYGTLGNEQFF
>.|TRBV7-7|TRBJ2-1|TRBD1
TGTGCTAGCAGCTTAGATGGGACAGGGAGTGTCAATGAGCAGTTCTTC
CASSLDGTGSVNEQFF
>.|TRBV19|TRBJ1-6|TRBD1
TGTGCCAGCGCCGGGACAGCCTATAATTCACCCCTCCACTTT
CASAGTAYNSPLHF
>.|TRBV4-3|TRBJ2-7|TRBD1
TGCGCCAGCAGCCGAGCCTTACCGGGACAGGGGTCCGAGCAGTACTTC
CASSRALPGQGSEQYF
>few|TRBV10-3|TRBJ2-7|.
TGTGCCATCAGTGAAAGCCCGGGGGTCTACGAGCAGTACTTC
CAISESPGVYEQYF
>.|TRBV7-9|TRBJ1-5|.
TGTGCCAGCAGCTTAGGGCGGGGGGCTAGCAATCAGCCCCAGCATTTT
CASSLGRGASNQPQHF
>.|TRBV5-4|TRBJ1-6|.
TGTGCCAGCAGCCCTAGCGGGGGCTTGTCACCCCTCCACTTT
CASSPSGGLSPLHF